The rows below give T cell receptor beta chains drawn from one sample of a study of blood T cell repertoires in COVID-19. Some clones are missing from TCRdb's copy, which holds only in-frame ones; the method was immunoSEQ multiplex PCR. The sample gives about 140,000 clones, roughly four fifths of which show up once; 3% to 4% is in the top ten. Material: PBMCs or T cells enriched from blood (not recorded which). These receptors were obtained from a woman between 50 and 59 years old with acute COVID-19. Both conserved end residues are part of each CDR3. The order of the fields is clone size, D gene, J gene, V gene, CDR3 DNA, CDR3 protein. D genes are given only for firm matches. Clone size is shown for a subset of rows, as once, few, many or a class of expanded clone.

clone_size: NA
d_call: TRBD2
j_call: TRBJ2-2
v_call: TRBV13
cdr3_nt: TGTGCCAGCAGCCGGGGGGTCACCGGGGAGCTGTTTTTT
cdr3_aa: CASSRGVTGELFF

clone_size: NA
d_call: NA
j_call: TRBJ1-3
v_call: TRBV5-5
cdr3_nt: TGTGCCAGCAGCTTGGATCGGGCGCGACTACGCTCTGGAAACACCATATATTTT
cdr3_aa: CASSLDRARLRSGNTIYF

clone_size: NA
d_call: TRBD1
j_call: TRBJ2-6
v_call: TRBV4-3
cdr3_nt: TGCGCCAGCAGCCGCGCCCGTTCAGGGGGCGCGAGCGGGGCCAACGTCCTGACTTTC
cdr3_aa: CASSRARSGGASGANVLTF

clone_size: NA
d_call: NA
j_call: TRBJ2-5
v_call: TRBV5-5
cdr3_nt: TGTGCCAGCAGTCTCGGAGGTTCGGAGACCCAGTACTTC
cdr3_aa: CASSLGGSETQYF

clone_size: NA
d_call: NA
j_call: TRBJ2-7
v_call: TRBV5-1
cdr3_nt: TGCGCCAGCAGCCGGGAAGGCACGGGAGCCGCCTGGGCGCAGTACTTC
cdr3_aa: CASSREGTGAAWAQYF

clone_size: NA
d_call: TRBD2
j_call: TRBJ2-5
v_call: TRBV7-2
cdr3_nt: TGTGCCAGCAGCCGTAGCGGGAGTAAAGAGACCCAGTACTTC
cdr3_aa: CASSRSGSKETQYF

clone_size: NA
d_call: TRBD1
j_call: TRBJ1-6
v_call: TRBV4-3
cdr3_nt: TGCGCCAGCAGCCAAGATAGACAGGGAAATTCACCCCTCCACTTT
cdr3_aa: CASSQDRQGNSPLHF

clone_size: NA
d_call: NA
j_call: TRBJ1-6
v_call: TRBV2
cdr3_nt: TGTGCCAGCACCCCGACAGACTTAAATTCACCCCTCCACTTT
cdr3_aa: CASTPTDLNSPLHF

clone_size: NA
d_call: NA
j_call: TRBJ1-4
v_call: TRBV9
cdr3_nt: TGTGCCAGCAGCGTAGGGGCCAGCTCCGAAAAACTGTTTTTT
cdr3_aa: CASSVGASSEKLFF

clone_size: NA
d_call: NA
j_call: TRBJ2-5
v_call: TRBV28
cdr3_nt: TGTGCCAGCAGTCATTACTCGGGTAGACAAGAGACCCAGTACTTC
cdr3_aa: CASSHYSGRQETQYF

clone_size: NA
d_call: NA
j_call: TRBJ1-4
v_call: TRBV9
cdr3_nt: TGTGCCAGCAGCGTAGAGGCGGGGCGGAAAGCGGAAAAACTGTTTTTT
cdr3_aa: CASSVEAGRKAEKLFF

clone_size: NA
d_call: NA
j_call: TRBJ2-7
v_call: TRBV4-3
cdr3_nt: TGCGCCAGCAACACCGGGTTTCAAACACACGAGCAGTACTTC
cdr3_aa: CASNTGFQTHEQYF

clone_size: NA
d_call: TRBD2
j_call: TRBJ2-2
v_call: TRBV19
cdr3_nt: TGTGCCAGTAGTATAGCCGGGACTAGCGGGAGGACAGGGGAGCTGTTTTTT
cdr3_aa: CASSIAGTSGRTGELFF

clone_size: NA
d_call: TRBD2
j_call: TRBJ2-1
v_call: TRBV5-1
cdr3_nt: TGCGCCAGCAGCTCAGGGACTAGCGGGAGGAAAGACAATGAGCAGTTCTTC
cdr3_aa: CASSSGTSGRKDNEQFF

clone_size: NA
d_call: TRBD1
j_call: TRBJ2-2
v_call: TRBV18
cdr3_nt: TGTGCCAGCTCACCTCCGACAGGGGGCAACACCGGGGAGCTGTTTTTT
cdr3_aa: CASSPPTGGNTGELFF

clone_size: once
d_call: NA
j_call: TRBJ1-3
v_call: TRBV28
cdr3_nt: TGTGCCAGCAGTTTAGAGGGAAACACCATATATTTT
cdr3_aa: CASSLEGNTIYF

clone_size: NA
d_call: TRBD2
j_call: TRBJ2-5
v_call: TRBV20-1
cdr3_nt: TGCAGTGCTAGTCCGGGAGGAGAGACCCAGTACTTC
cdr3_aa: CSASPGGETQYF

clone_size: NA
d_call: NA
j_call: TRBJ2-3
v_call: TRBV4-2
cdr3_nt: TGTGCCAGCAGCCAAGGAGAAATCGGGGTTACGCAGTATTTT
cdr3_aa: CASSQGEIGVTQYF

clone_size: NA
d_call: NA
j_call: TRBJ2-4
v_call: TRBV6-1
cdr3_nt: TGTGCCAGCAGTGAAGGCTGGACAGTAGCCAAAAACATTCAGTACTTC
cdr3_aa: CASSEGWTVAKNIQYF

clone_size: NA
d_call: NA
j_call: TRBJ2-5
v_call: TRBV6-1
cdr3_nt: TGTGCCAGCAGTGAAGTCAGGGGTTCCCAAGAGACCCAGTACTTC
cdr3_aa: CASSEVRGSQETQYF

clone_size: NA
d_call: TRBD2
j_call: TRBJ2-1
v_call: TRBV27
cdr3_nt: TGTGCCAGCAGTCCCGGGACTAGCGGGATATACAATGAGCAGTTCTTC
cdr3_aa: CASSPGTSGIYNEQFF

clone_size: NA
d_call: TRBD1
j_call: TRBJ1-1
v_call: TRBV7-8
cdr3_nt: TGTGCCAGCAGACCAGCATCAGGGGGCACTGAAGCTTTCTTT
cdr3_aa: CASRPASGGTEAFF

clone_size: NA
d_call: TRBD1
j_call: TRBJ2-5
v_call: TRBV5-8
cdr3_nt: TGTGCCAGCAGGAGCGGGGACAGGGGTTACGAGACCCAGTACTTC
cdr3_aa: CASRSGDRGYETQYF

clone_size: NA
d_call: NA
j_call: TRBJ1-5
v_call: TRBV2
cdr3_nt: TGTGCCAGCAGTGAAGCCACGCCCGGGGATCAGCCCCAGCATTTT
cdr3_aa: CASSEATPGDQPQHF

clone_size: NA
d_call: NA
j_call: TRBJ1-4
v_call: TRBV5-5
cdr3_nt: TGTGCCAGCAGCTTGGGAGGGGCGGGACGTGAAAAACTGTTTTTT
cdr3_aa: CASSLGGAGREKLFF

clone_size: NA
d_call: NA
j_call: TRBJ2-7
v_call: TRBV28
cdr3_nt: TGTGCCAGCAAGGAGGCTGCCTACGAGCAGTACTTC
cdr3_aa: CASKEAAYEQYF

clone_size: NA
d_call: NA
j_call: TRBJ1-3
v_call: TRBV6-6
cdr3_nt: TGTGCCAGCAGTCCCCGCCAGGGGCGATACACCATATATTTT
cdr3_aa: CASSPRQGRYTIYF

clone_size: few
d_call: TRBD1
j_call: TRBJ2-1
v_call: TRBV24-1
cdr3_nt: TGTGCCACCAGTGAGGACAGGGGAATCAATGAGCAGTTCTTC
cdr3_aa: CATSEDRGINEQFF

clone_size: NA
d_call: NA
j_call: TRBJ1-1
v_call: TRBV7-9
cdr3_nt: TGTGCCAGCAGCTTAGATTCAGGGAACACTGAAGCTTTCTTT
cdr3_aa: CASSLDSGNTEAFF

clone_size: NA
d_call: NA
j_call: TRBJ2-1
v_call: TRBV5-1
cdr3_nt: TGCGCCAGCAGCAGCGAGCAGTTCTTC
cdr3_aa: CASSSEQFF

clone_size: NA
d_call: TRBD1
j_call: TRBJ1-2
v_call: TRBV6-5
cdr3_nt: TGTGCCAGCAGCCCGGGACAGTATTATGGCTACACCTTC
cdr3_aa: CASSPGQYYGYTF

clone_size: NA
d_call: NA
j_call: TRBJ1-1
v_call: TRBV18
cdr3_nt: TGTGCCAGCTCACCTCGGGAAATGAACACTGAAGCTTTCTTT
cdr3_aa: CASSPREMNTEAFF

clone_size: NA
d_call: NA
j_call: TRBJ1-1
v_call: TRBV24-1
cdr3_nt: TGTGCCACCAGTGATTCGAGGCGGATGCCAACTGAAGCTTTCTTT
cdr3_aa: CATSDSRRMPTEAFF

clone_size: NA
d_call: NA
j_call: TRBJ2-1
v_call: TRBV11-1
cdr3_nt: TGTGCCAGCAGCATAAACTATGAGCAGTTCTTC
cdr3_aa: CASSINYEQFF

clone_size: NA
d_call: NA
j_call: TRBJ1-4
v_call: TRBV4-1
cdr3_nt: TGCGCCAGCAGGAGGACAATGAATGAAAAACTGTTTTTT
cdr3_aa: CASRRTMNEKLFF

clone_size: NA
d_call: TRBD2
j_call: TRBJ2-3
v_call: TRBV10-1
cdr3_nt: TGCGCCAGCAGCGGGACTAGCGGGAGGAGGACAGATACGCAGTATTTT
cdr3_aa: CASSGTSGRRTDTQYF

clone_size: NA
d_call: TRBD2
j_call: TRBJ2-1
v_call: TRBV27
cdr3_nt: TGTGCCAGCAGTTCGATAGCGGGTAGAGTCAGTGAGCAGTTCTTC
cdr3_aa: CASSSIAGRVSEQFF

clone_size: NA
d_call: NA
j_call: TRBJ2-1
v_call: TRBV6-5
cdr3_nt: TGTGCCAGCACCCCGTGGGGGGGCGATGAGCAGTTCTTC
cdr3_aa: CASTPWGGDEQFF

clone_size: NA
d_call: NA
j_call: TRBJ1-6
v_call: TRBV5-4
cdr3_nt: TGTGCCAGCAGGGTTTTTAGCTCCTATAATTCACCCCTCCACTTT
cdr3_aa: CASRVFSSYNSPLHF

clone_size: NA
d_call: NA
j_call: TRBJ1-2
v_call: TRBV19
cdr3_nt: TGTGCCAGTAGTAAAACAGGGTCCGTTCCTAACTATGGCTACACCTTC
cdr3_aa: CASSKTGSVPNYGYTF

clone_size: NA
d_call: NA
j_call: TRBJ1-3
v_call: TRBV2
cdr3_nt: TGTGCCAGCAGGGGGCCCGTAGGGAACACCATATATTTT
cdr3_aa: CASRGPVGNTIYF

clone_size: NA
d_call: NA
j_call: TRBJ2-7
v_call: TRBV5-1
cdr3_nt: TGCGCCAGCAGCTATTCGGGAGCCCCCTTTGGTGAGCAGTACTTC
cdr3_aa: CASSYSGAPFGEQYF

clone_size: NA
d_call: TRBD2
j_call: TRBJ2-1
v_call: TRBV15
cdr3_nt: TGTGCCACCAGCAGAGATATTAGGACTAGCGGGAGAAATGAGCAGTTCTTC
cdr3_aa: CATSRDIRTSGRNEQFF

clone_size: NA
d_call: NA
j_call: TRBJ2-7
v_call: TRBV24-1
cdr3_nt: TGTGCCACCAGTAAAAGGGGGGACAGATCCTACGAGCAGTACTTC
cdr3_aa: CATSKRGDRSYEQYF

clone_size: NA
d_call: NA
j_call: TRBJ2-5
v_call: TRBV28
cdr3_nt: TGTGCCAGCAGTTTACAGGGGAAAGGAGAGACCCAGTACTTC
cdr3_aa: CASSLQGKGETQYF

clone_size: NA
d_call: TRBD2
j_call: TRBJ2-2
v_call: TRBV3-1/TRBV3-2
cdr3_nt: TGTGCCAGCAGCCAAGCGGGACTAGCGGGAGGAGGAACCGGGGAGCTGTTTTTT
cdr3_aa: CASSQAGLAGGGTGELFF

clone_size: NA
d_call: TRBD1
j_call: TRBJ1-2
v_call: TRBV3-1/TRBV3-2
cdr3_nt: TGTGCCAGCAGCCTAGGGGGCTCCGGAGCTAACTATGGCTACACCTTC
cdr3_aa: CASSLGGSGANYGYTF

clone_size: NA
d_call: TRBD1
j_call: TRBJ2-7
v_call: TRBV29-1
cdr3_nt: TGCAGCGCAGGGGGTAGCAACGAGCAGTACTTC
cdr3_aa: CSAGGSNEQYF

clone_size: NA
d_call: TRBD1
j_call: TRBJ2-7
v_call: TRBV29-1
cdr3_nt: TGCAGCGTCCTACGACAGGGGGCTGGGGAGCAGTACTTC
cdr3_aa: CSVLRQGAGEQYF

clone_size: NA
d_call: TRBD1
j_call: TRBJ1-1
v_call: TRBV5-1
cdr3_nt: TGCGCCAGCAGCTGGGACAGCATGAACACTGAAGCTTTCTTT
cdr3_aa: CASSWDSMNTEAFF

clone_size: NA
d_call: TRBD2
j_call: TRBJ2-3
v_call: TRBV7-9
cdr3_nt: TGTGCCAGCAGCTTAGTGCTAGCGGGTACAGATACGCAGTATTTT
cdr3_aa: CASSLVLAGTDTQYF

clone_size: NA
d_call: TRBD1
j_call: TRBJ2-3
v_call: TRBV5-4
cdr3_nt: TGTGCCAGCAGCATGGACAGGGGGGCGGATACGCAGTATTTT
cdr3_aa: CASSMDRGADTQYF

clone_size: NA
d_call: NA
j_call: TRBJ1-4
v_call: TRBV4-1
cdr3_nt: TGCGCCAGCAGCCAAGATCGTTACAGGGCTAATGAAAAACTGTTTTTT
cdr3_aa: CASSQDRYRANEKLFF